The 14 T cell receptor beta chains given below trace back to one sample, sequenced in a study of CD8+ T cells in alopecia areata. It was cDNA, reverse transcribed from extracted RNA, that served as the sequencing template. Sequencing used immunoSEQ multiplex PCR; TCRdb keeps in-frame clones, though not all of them. Singletons are absent from the sample, which has almost 9,000 clones. Cells that came from pooled cutaneous lymph nodes were sorted using CD4, CD8alpha, NKG2D, NKG2ACE and other markers. The specimen was CD8+ T cells sorted from a lymph node. These receptors were taken from a C3H/HeJ mouse with alopecia areata. The strain's MHC haplotype is H2-k.

This clone appeared many times. Gene names denote mouse genes. The read terminates 4 residues before the CDR3 end, so the remaining end is supplied by the germline J gene. The J gene is TRBJ2-5, the V gene TRBV29, with a tentative D call TRBD2 (6 bases). Trimming removed 5 bases at V and 1 base at J, with 10 bases between. The V gene's germline CDR1 is MSHET and CDR2 SYDVDS. This CDR3 spans 14 amino acids. The CDR3 bases that were read are TGTGCTAGCAGTCCGGGACTCCACCAAGAC. Translated: CASSPGLHQD. The entire CDR3 sequence reads CASSPGLHQDTQYF. Full variable domain (missing parts from reference TRBV29 and TRBJ2-5): DMKVTQMPRYLIKRMGENVLLECGQDMSHETMYWYRQDPGLGLQLIYISYDVDSNSEGDIPKGYRVSRKKREHFSLILDSAKTNQTSVYFCASSPGLHQDTQYFGPGTRLLVL.

There are many counts of this clone. Gene names follow the mouse nomenclature. The read ends 4 residues shy of where the CDR3 ends; the end is completed using the germline J gene. V and J are TRBV13-1 and TRBJ2-2; weak D call: TRBD2 (7 bases). This CDR3 spans 16 amino acids. The V gene's germline CDR1 is NSHNY and CDR2 SYGAGN. The V and J ends lost 1 base and 6 bases respectively, with 16 bases between them. The sequenced CDR3 bases are TGTGCCAGCAGTGATTTTGGGGGGCCTATGCCCGGG. Its protein is CASSDFGGPMPG. The full-length CDR3 reads as CASSDFGGPMPGQLYF.

This clone was found many times. Here the gene names and germline are mouse. The read ends 4 residues before the CDR3 terminus; that terminus is restored from the germline J gene. The V gene is TRBV1, the J gene TRBJ1-2, with a possible D match to TRBD1 (6 bases). The germline V gene has CDR1 NSQYPW and CDR2 LRSPGD (reference sequence). V was trimmed by 4 bases and J by 0 bases, leaving 9 bases between them. This CDR3 contains 14 residues. The CDR3 reads CTCSGGHANSDYTF. The sequenced part of the CDR3 DNA is TGCACCTGCAGTGGGGGACACGCAAACTCC.

This clone came up many times. Gene names refer to mouse genes. The read comes to an end 4 residues before the CDR3 does, leaving the germline J gene to fill in the end. The chain carries TRBV13-3 and TRBJ2-1; maybe TRBD1 (5 bases). There are 14 residues in the CDR3. Germline V gives CDR1 NNHDY, CDR2 SYVADS. V dropped 7 bases and J dropped 1 base, with 12 bases sitting between them. The CDR3 loop reads CASRVRQNYAEQFF. The sequenced part of the CDR3 DNA is TGTGCCAGCCGGGTGAGACAGAACTATGCT.

This clone was observed many times. Mouse germline and gene names are used. Sequencing ends 4 residues short of the CDR3 end; the germline J gene provides the rest. The gene calls are TRBV1 and TRBJ2-1; D not resolved. This CDR3 is built from 13 residues. The germline gives CDR1 NSQYPW, CDR2 LRSPGD (reference sequence). The germline V and J ends were trimmed by 0 bases and 5 bases, with 5 bases remaining between them. CDR3 region: CTCSADLDAEQFF. The CDR3 bases that were read are TGCACCTGCAGTGCAGATCTGGATGCT.

This clone was counted ten times or more. Gene labels here are mouse ones. The CDR3 end lies 4 residues beyond the end of the read and is filled in from the germline J gene. The chain recombines TRBV5 with TRBJ2-1; 10 bases align to TRBD1. The CDR3 has 15 residues. The germline V gene encodes CDR1 LGHNA and CDR2 YNLKQL (reference sequence). V shed 1 base, J shed 3 bases, and the junction held 0 bases outside the gene matches. CDR3 residues: CASSQGTGGYAEQFF. The part of the CDR3 DNA that was read is TGTGCCAGCAGCCAAGGGACAGGGGGCTATGCT.

This clone was seen ten or more times. Germline and genes: mouse. The sequenced fragment ends 4 residues before the CDR3 boundary, so the rest is inferred from the germline J gene. The chain combines TRBV31 with TRBJ2-3, with 10 bases identical to TRBD2. This CDR3 comprises 15 residues. V gave up 1 base and J gave up 1 base; unmatched junction bases: 2. Looked up from germline, CDR1 is GKSSPN and CDR2 is SITVG. The CDR3 here is CAWSRLGGRAETLYF. The sequenced part of the CDR3 DNA is TGTGCCTGGAGTCGGCTGGGGGGGCGTGCAGAA.

This clone was observed many times. Here the gene names and germline are mouse. The read ends 4 residues shy of where the CDR3 ends; the end is completed using the germline J gene. The chain links TRBV31 to TRBJ2-5; 9 positions agree with TRBD1. The CDR3 consists of 15 residues. The germline V gene encodes CDR1 GKSSPN and CDR2 SITVG. Germline trimming cut 0 bases from V and 1 base from J; bases unmatched to any gene: 2. CDR3 sequence: CAWSLGTGYQDTQYF. The CDR3 DNA, read in part, is TGTGCCTGGAGTCTAGGGACAGGGTACCAAGAC.

This clone was observed at least ten times. Mouse gene names and germline throughout. The DNA ends 4 residues before the CDR3 does, and the rest of the CDR3 is filled in from the germline J gene. This sequence joins TRBV13-1 and TRBJ2-5, with D tentatively TRBD1 (6 bases). The CDR3 contains 15 residues. V lost 1 base and J 0 bases, leaving 9 bases between the germline ends. CDR1 NSHNY and CDR2 SYGAGN come from the germline V gene. The DNA read from the CDR3 is TGTGCCAGCAGTGATCCAGGGGATAACCAAGAC. This codes for CASSDPGDNQD. The CDR3, in full, reads CASSDPGDNQDTQYF.

This clone was seen many times. The gene names given are mouse names. The CDR3 end lies 4 residues beyond the end of the read and is filled in from the germline J gene. The chain joins TRBV19 to TRBJ2-7, with 11 bases that match TRBD2. The CDR3 contains 14 residues. Germline-derived CDR1 and CDR2 are FNHDT and SITEND (reference sequence). The DNA read from the CDR3 is TGTGCCAGCAGGGGACTGGGGGCCTTTTAT. This codes for CASRGLGAFY. The full CDR3 sequence reads CASRGLGAFYEQYF.

This clone was counted between two and nine times. Gene names are the mouse ones. The read terminates 4 residues ahead of where the CDR3 ends, so the germline J gene completes it. V usage is TRBV13-1 and J usage is TRBJ1-2; D not resolved. Per the germline V gene, CDR1 is NSHNY and CDR2 is SYGAGN. The V and J ends lost 0 bases and 0 bases respectively, with 6 bases between them. There are 14 residues in the CDR3. The CDR3 here is CASSDVRANSDYTF. CDR3 DNA (partial): TGTGCCAGCAGTGATGTCCGTGCAAACTCC.

Many counts were recorded for this clone. Gene names refer to mouse genes. The CDR3 end is not reached by the read, which stops 4 residues before it; the germline J gene fills it in. This chain uses TRBV13-3 with TRBJ2-7; TRBD2 aligns across 7 bases. This CDR3 has 14 residues. Germline V gene sequence: CDR1 NNHDY, CDR2 SYVADS. After removal of 1 base from V and 0 bases from J, the junction contained 1 base not matched to a gene. CDR3: CASSDLGVSYEQYF. The DNA read from the CDR3 is TGTGCCAGCAGTGATCTGGGGGTCTCCTAT.

This clone came up many times. The genes are named according to mouse. CDR3 DNA, as far as it was read: TGTGCCAGCAGTGATGCGGGCGACAGAAGCTCCTAT. It codes for CASSDAGDRSSY. The CDR3 as a whole reads CASSDAGDRSSYEQYF. The chain is built from TRBV13-3 and TRBJ2-7; weak D call: TRBD1 (5 bases). The read falls 4 residues short of the CDR3 end, and the missing part is taken from the germline J gene. The CDR3 covers 16 residues. V was pared by 0 bases and J by 0 bases, with 13 bases between. Per the germline V gene, CDR1 is NNHDY and CDR2 is SYVADS.

This clone was counted ten times or more. The listed genes are named as in mouse. The read ends 4 residues shy of where the CDR3 ends; the end is completed using the germline J gene. The V call is TRBV5, the J call TRBJ2-7; TRBD2 aligns across 10 bases. CDR1 is LGHNA and CDR2 is YNLKQL in the germline V gene (reference sequence). CDR3 length: 16 residues. V trimming: 3 bases; J trimming: 0 bases; junction bases outside the gene matches: 5. The CDR3 loop is CASSHDWGDLSYEQYF. CDR3 DNA, as far as it was read: TGTGCCAGCAGCCACGACTGGGGGGACCTCTCCTAT.